This TCR beta chain comes out of a study of cytomegalovirus exposure and HLA in healthy donors. Study-wide points: A few of the chains that were CMV-associated were confirmed in vitro to be specific for CMV antigens. First-cohort TCR clusters were later found to tend to co-occur in the roughly 120 validation repertoires.

The method was immunoSEQ multiplex PCR; TCRdb's version includes in-frame clones alone and lacks a portion of them. The data hold 150,000 to 200,000 clones, with 91% observed a single time. This clone was seen just once. The antigen is not known. The V gene end was trimmed by 5 bases and the J gene end by 4 bases; junction bases not matched to a gene: 11. The germline V gene encodes CDR1 SGHTA and CDR2 FQGNSA. The CDR3 has 15 residues. The genes are TRBV7-2 and TRBJ2-7; 7 bases match TRBD2. The sequenced sample consisted of PBMCs. This clonotype was sampled from a woman between 18 and 29 years old in good health and CMV-seropositive. Here the CDR3 DNA reads TGTGCCAGCAGCGGGCACCTGGGCGGGGGATACGAGCAGTACTTC. Translation gives CASSGHLGGGYEQYF.